Listed below are T cell receptor beta chains from one sample, sequenced in a study of PD-1 blockade in classical Hodgkin lymphoma. Here immunoSEQ multiplex PCR was the method, and the copy in TCRdb shows in-frame clones only, minus some. The sample carries around 65,000 clones, 87% recorded once. The input for sequencing was peripheral blood mononuclear cells (PBMCs), taken before the fourth cycle of nivolumab. The receptor source for this set is a human donor with classical Hodgkin lymphoma. CDR3s include the opening cysteine and the closing phenylalanine or tryptophan. A D gene is named only where the DNA matches it firmly. Clone size appears in some rows only: once, few, many, or a class for an expanded clone.

clone_size,v_call,d_call,j_call,cdr3_aa,cdr3_nt
-,TRBV21-1,-,TRBJ2-7,CASSPLKGRGYEQYF,TGTGCCAGCAGCCCTTTGAAGGGTCGCGGGTACGAGCAGTACTTC
-,TRBV14,-,TRBJ1-6,CASSQEGVGSRNNSPLHF,TGTGCCAGCAGCCAAGAAGGGGTCGGGTCCCGAAATAATTCACCCCTCCACTTT
-,TRBV7-9,TRBD1,TRBJ2-7,CASSLLGQGFYEQYF,TGTGCCAGCAGCTTATTGGGACAGGGTTTCTACGAGCAGTACTTC
-,TRBV6-6,-,TRBJ1-2,CASSRTTQGYTF,TGTGCCAGCAGTCGGACGACCCAGGGCTACACCTTC
-,TRBV5-6,TRBD1,TRBJ2-7,CASSLPRGHYEQYF,TGTGCCAGCAGCTTGCCCAGGGGGCACTACGAGCAGTACTTC
once,TRBV5-1,-,TRBJ2-1,CASSPAAIGAGNEQFF,TGCGCCAGCAGCCCCGCGGCTATAGGAGCCGGCAATGAGCAGTTCTTC
once,TRBV19,-,TRBJ2-7,CASSRGEYEQYF,TGTGCCAGTAGTAGGGGAGAATACGAGCAGTACTTC
-,TRBV11-3,-,TRBJ1-1,CASSWGRNTEAFF,TGTGCCAGCAGCTGGGGACGGAACACTGAAGCTTTCTTT
once,TRBV6-6,TRBD1,TRBJ1-6,CASSTSGTGDSPLHF,TGTGCCAGCAGTACATCCGGGACAGGGGATTCACCCCTCCACTTT
-,TRBV30,-,TRBJ2-5,CAWTGDAETQYF,TGTGCCTGGACGGGGGATGCTGAGACCCAGTACTTC
-,TRBV2,-,TRBJ1-5,CASSDAGAYNQPQHF,TGTGCCAGCAGTGACGCTGGGGCCTACAATCAGCCCCAGCATTTT
-,TRBV7-9,-,TRBJ1-5,CASSLGQLMPQHF,TGTGCCAGCAGCTTAGGACAACTAATGCCCCAGCATTTT
-,TRBV5-1,-,TRBJ2-3,CASSFAGGKDTQYF,TGCGCCAGCAGCTTTGCTGGGGGCAAAGATACGCAGTATTTT
few,TRBV19,TRBD1,TRBJ1-6,CASAGQGGSPLHF,TGTGCCAGTGCAGGACAGGGAGGATCACCCCTCCACTTT
-,TRBV5-1,TRBD2,TRBJ2-2,CASSFSRGGPGELFF,TGCGCCAGCAGCTTTTCGCGGGGGGGACCCGGGGAGCTGTTTTTT
-,TRBV7-7,-,TRBJ2-2,CASSETANVGELFF,TGTGCCAGCAGCGAAACGGCGAACGTAGGGGAGCTGTTTTTT
-,TRBV6-6,-,TRBJ1-2,CASSSGTYGYTF,TGTGCCAGCAGTTCTGGGACCTATGGCTACACCTTC
-,TRBV5-1,-,TRBJ2-1,CASSLVPGSYNEQFF,TGCGCCAGCAGCTTGGTCCCGGGTTCCTACAATGAGCAGTTCTTC
-,TRBV5-1,TRBD1,TRBJ1-2,CASSLATGVVHGYTF,TGCGCCAGCAGCTTGGCCACAGGGGTGGTTCATGGCTACACCTTC
-,TRBV27,-,TRBJ1-1,CASSLWGVDTEAFF,TGTGCCAGCAGTTTATGGGGAGTTGACACTGAAGCTTTCTTT
-,TRBV5-1,-,TRBJ1-2,CASSMDGRSQGDYTF,TGCGCCAGCAGCATGGACGGCCGTTCGCAGGGAGACTACACCTTC
-,TRBV7-9,-,TRBJ2-7,CASGIQGSHEQYF,TGTGCCAGCGGCATCCAGGGGTCCCACGAGCAGTACTTC
-,TRBV5-1,-,TRBJ1-6,CASASRGAWDSPLHF,TGCGCCAGCGCATCGCGAGGGGCCTGGGACTCACCCCTCCACTTT
-,TRBV5-1,-,TRBJ1-1,CASEDDLNTEAFF,TGCGCCAGCGAAGACGATCTGAACACTGAAGCTTTCTTT
-,TRBV5-1,-,TRBJ2-7,CASSLSSGAYEQYF,TGCGCCAGCAGCTTAAGTAGCGGAGCCTACGAGCAGTACTTC
once,TRBV5-1,TRBD1,TRBJ1-1,CASSLAPTGGGTEAFF,TGCGCCAGCAGCTTGGCCCCCACAGGGGGCGGCACTGAAGCTTTCTTT
once,TRBV10-3,TRBD2,TRBJ2-3,CAISEGLAGAIPSTDTQYF,TGTGCCATCAGTGAGGGACTAGCGGGGGCGATACCTAGCACAGATACGCAGTATTTT
-,TRBV5-4,TRBD2,TRBJ2-3,CASSLSFRGGPNTQYF,TGTGCCAGCAGCTTGTCTTTCCGCGGGGGGCCAAATACGCAGTATTTT
-,TRBV5-1,TRBD1,TRBJ2-7,CASSHRDRTYEQYF,TGCGCCAGCAGCCACCGGGACAGAACCTACGAGCAGTACTTC
-,TRBV5-1,TRBD2,TRBJ2-5,CASSELAGGPEETQYF,TGCGCCAGCAGCGAACTAGCGGGGGGGCCGGAAGAGACCCAGTACTTC
-,TRBV19,-,TRBJ2-5,CASSIVTGSVMETQYF,TGTGCCAGTAGTATAGTTACAGGGAGTGTGATGGAGACCCAGTACTTC
-,TRBV5-4,-,TRBJ1-5,CASSLQGKGPQHF,TGTGCCAGCAGCTTGCAAGGGAAGGGACCCCAGCATTTT
-,TRBV6-6,-,TRBJ1-2,CASSYSQGANYGYTF,TGTGCCAGCAGTTACTCTCAGGGAGCTAACTATGGCTACACCTTC
once,TRBV6-6,-,TRBJ2-7,CASSGRVNSGLGEQYF,TGTGCCAGCAGTGGGCGGGTGAACAGTGGACTGGGGGAGCAGTACTTC
-,TRBV19,TRBD1,TRBJ1-1,CASSRHPGQFMNTEAFF,TGTGCCAGTAGTAGGCATCCGGGACAGTTCATGAACACTGAAGCTTTCTTT
-,TRBV5-1,-,TRBJ2-5,CASSISEETQYF,TGCGCCAGCAGCATAAGCGAGGAGACCCAGTACTTC
-,TRBV18,TRBD1,TRBJ2-5,CASSPQYRGLWETQYF,TGTGCCAGCTCACCTCAATACAGGGGGCTTTGGGAGACCCAGTACTTC